This TCR beta chain is drawn from a study of blood T cell repertoires in COVID-19. Study-wide background: Some COVID-19 samples were acute and others convalescent; all came from the United States, Italy and Spain. Sources were T cells, B-cell-depleted T cells, or PBMCs; the material itself was cDNA or gDNA.

The CDR3 contains 18 residues. Germline CDR1 MDHEN, CDR2 SYDVKM. V was pared by 6 bases and J by 10 bases, with 21 bases of the junction left unmatched. In the study's own analysis: It was from reference gene primer amplification that nucleated cell counts were estimated. Using immunoSEQ multiplex PCR, the repertoire was profiled, and TCRdb retains in-frame clones only, with some absent. The V and J calls and the clone size are those of that table, but D and trimming were determined from the DNA. Of 63,000 or so clones in the sample, about three quarters were seen once. Sample: peripheral blood. The sequence was collected from a human donor in a cohort sampled during active COVID-19. This chain joins TRBV28 and TRBJ1-6; 7 bases agree with TRBD1. The CDR3 bases are TGTGCCAGCAGCCCCGCCCAAATCGGGTGGAGGGGGCCCTCACCCCTCCACTTT. It encodes CASSPAQIGWRGPSPLHF.